This TCR beta chain was documented in a study of T cells in localized non-small cell lung cancer. Comment on this clone: Its specificity is not known.

Findings and caveats of the study: Patients showing higher blood T cell density tended to see longer overall survival. Uninvolved adjacent lung, not tumor, had the highest T cell clonality. A single tumor region was sequenced, leaving heterogeneity possible.

Assay used: immunoSEQ multiplex PCR; TCRdb lists only in-frame clones, some missing. The top ten clones hold 20% to 25% of a sample with about 11,000 clones, over 75% of them seen once. The receptor was isolated from a male donor at least 60 years old with stage I lung adenocarcinoma. The sequences come from peripheral blood, collected before any cancer treatment.

CDR3 nucleotide sequence: TGTGCCAGCAGCCCCTCAATGGCGGGCGACACAGCGAACACCATATATTTT. Encoded protein: CASSPSMAGDTANTIYF. The chain employs TRBV4-2 and TRBJ1-3; no clear D. With 4 bases removed from V and 7 bases from J, the gap between germline ends came to 23 bases. The CDR3 sequence is 17 residues long. The germline V gene encodes CDR1 LGHNA and CDR2 YNFKEQ.